These 20 T cell receptor beta chains share one sample of origin, sequenced in a study of cytomegalovirus exposure and HLA in healthy donors. A multiplex PCR was run with 60 Vbeta primers and 13 Jbeta primers. Using immunoSEQ multiplex PCR, the repertoire was profiled, and TCRdb retains in-frame clones only, with some absent. The sample holds around 200,000 clones, 75% to 85% seen once. Material: PBMCs. All receptors come from a boy younger than 18 in good health and CMV-seronegative.

This clone was counted a single time. In DNA form, the CDR3 reads TGTGCCAGCAGCCAAGGGATACAGAGTTCTGGAAACACCATATATTTT. This sequence encodes CASSQGIQSSGNTIYF. The chain uses TRBV4-2 and TRBJ1-3; D ambiguous. In germline, CDR1 is LGHNA, CDR2 YNFKEQ. The CDR3 is made up of 16 amino acids. The germline V and J ends were trimmed by 1 base and 1 base, with 11 bases remaining between them.

This clone was detected only once. V gene TRBV7-9 combines with J gene TRBJ2-3; TRBD2 agrees at 10 bases. CDR3 size: 15 residues. The germline V gene encodes CDR1 SEHNR and CDR2 FQNEAQ (reference sequence). Losses at the gene ends were 4 bases for V and 5 bases for J; bases not matched to a gene: 6. CDR3 DNA sequence: TGTGCCAGCAGCTCAACTAGCGGGGTAAGAGATACGCAGTATTTT. This codes for CASSSTSGVRDTQYF.

This chain links TRBV13 with TRBJ1-1; unclear D gene. CDR3 length equals 13 residues. The V and J ends lost 5 bases and 1 base respectively, with 8 bases between them. The germline V gene has CDR1 PRHDT and CDR2 FYEKMQ (reference sequence). The CDR3 nucleotides are TGTGCCAGCAGCCCCACAGAGAACACTGAAGCTTTCTTT. Its protein is CASSPTENTEAFF.

This clone has more than one count but fewer than ten. The chain employs TRBV6-5 and TRBJ1-3, with D tentatively TRBD1 (6 bases). The length of the CDR3 is 14 residues. CDR1 is MNHEY, CDR2 SVGAGI, per germline. Trimming removed 5 bases at V and 4 bases at J, with 12 bases between. Here the CDR3 DNA reads TGTGCCAGCAGTACTACCGGACAGGGAAACACCATATATTTT. Translation gives CASSTTGQGNTIYF.

The chain combines TRBV6-4 with TRBJ2-1, with 8 bases that match TRBD1. With 0 bases clipped from V and 13 bases from J, the junction kept 8 bases outside the gene matches. The CDR3 is made up of 14 amino acids. Germline V lookup: CDR1 MRHNA, CDR2 SNTAGT. The CDR3 sequence is CASSDSPDRENQFF. Written as DNA, the CDR3 is TGTGCCAGCAGTGACTCCCCGGACAGGGAGAATCAGTTCTTC.

The V and J genes are TRBV19 and TRBJ2-1; TRBD2 matches at 12 bases. The germline CDR1 and CDR2 sequences are LNHDA and SQIVND (reference sequence). With 2 bases clipped from V and 8 bases from J, the junction kept 4 bases outside the gene matches. The CDR3 length is 15 residues. The CDR3 DNA is TGTGCCAGTAGTATACTAGCGGGAGGGAAGGATGAGCAGTTCTTC. It yields the protein CASSILAGGKDEQFF.

In this sample, this clone turned up a few times. The chain recombines TRBV27 with TRBJ2-1; TRBD2 might be the D (5 bases). V shed 2 bases and J shed 7 bases, with 9 bases lying between them. Germline V gene sequence: CDR1 MNHEY, CDR2 SMNVEV (reference sequence). The CDR3 totals 13 residues. The CDR3 nucleotides are TGTGCCAGCAGTTTAACGGGGAGAAATGAGCAGTTCTTC. Protein sequence: CASSLTGRNEQFF.

J is TRBJ2-2 and V is TRBV7-7, with 8 bases matching TRBD2. This CDR3 has 16 residues. Germline values: CDR1 SSHAT, CDR2 FNYEAQ (reference sequence). The DNA for the CDR3 is TGTGCTAGCTCCCCTGCGGGGGGATCATTGACCGGGGAGCTGTTTTTT. Translation: CASSPAGGSLTGELFF.

This clone showed up just a few times. This sequence joins TRBV6-6 and TRBJ2-3; 7 nucleotides agree with TRBD2. Germline V gene data show CDR1 as MNHNY and CDR2 as SVGAGI (reference sequence). The CDR3 contains 16 residues. V trimming: 5 bases; J trimming: 2 bases; junction bases outside the gene matches: 10. In nucleotides, the CDR3 is TGTGCCAGCAGTGGGATTCAGCGGGGCGCCACAGATACGCAGTATTTT. It translates to CASSGIQRGATDTQYF.

The chain uses TRBV21-1 and TRBJ2-3; TRBD2, the table's D call, was not compared with the DNA. TRBV21-1 is assigned pseudogene status. This CDR3 has 13 residues. CDR3 in amino acids: CASSKGGRDTQYF. Here the CDR3 DNA reads TGTGCCAGCAGCAAAGGAGGGAGAGATACGCAGTATTTT.

This clone was observed a few times. Here the CDR3 reads CASSSWTGVKNIQYF. The CDR3 bases are TGTGCCAGCAGCTCCTGGACAGGGGTAAAAAACATTCAGTACTTC. The chain uses TRBV13 and TRBJ2-4; TRBD1 matches at 9 bases. Trimming removed 4 bases from V and 4 bases from J; junction bases left unmatched: 5. CDR3 length: 15 amino acids. Germline V lookup: CDR1 PRHDT, CDR2 FYEKMQ (reference sequence).

The chain links TRBV9 to TRBJ2-1, with D tentatively TRBD1 (5 bases). The CDR3 runs to 14 residues. V dropped 0 bases and J dropped 8 bases, with 12 bases sitting between them. Germline CDR1 is SGDLS and CDR2 is YYNGEE. CDR3 region: CASSVDQGDHEQFF. The CDR3 DNA follows: TGTGCCAGCAGCGTAGACCAGGGTGACCATGAGCAGTTCTTC.

The gene calls are TRBV7-9 and TRBJ2-7; 10 nucleotides agree with TRBD1. With 5 bases clipped from V and 4 bases from J, the junction kept 8 bases outside the gene matches. CDR3 length: 15 amino acids. Per the germline V gene, CDR1 is SEHNR and CDR2 is FQNEAQ (reference sequence). The DNA for the CDR3 is TGTGCCAGCAGCCTCGGGACAGGGGCGGTTTACGAGCAGTACTTC. Translation gives CASSLGTGAVYEQYF.

J is TRBJ1-1 and V is TRBV7-9, with 9 bases identical to TRBD1. The CDR3 is 16 amino acids. With V trimmed by 1 base and J by 1 base, 4 bases remained unmatched. Germline V gives CDR1 SEHNR, CDR2 FQNEAQ (reference sequence). The CDR3 here is CASSLDIQGANTEAFF. The DNA for the CDR3 is TGTGCCAGCAGCTTAGACATACAGGGGGCGAACACTGAAGCTTTCTTT.

CDR3 protein: CASSTGTAYNSPLHF. The CDR3 DNA sequence: TGTGCCAGTAGTACCGGGACAGCCTATAATTCACCCCTCCACTTT. The genes are TRBV19 and TRBJ1-6; 7 positions agree with TRBD1. The germline V gene has CDR1 LNHDA and CDR2 SQIVND (reference sequence). Trimming removed 4 bases from V and 2 bases from J; junction bases left unmatched: 2. This CDR3 region has 15 residues.

CDR3 residues: CASSLMRATLHF. CDR3 DNA: TGTGCCAGCAGCTTGATGAGGGCAACCCTCCACTTT. The chain couples TRBV11-2 to TRBJ1-6; D unresolved. The germline V and J ends were trimmed by 3 bases and 14 bases, with 11 bases remaining between them. This CDR3 has 12 amino acids. Germline V CDR1 and CDR2: SGHAT, FQNNGV.

V and J are TRBV18 and TRBJ2-5; 12 nucleotides match TRBD1. The germline V gene has CDR1 KGHSH and CDR2 LQKENI. Trimming cost V 6 bases and J 4 bases; bases outside gene matches: 3. The CDR3 sequence is 14 residues long. CDR3 loop: CASSGDRGRETQYF. CDR3 bases: TGTGCCAGCTCGGGGGACAGGGGGCGAGAGACCCAGTACTTC.

The chain couples TRBV6-1 to TRBJ1-5, with D tentatively TRBD1 (5 bases). Deletions cut 3 bases from V and 5 bases from J, with 8 bases between. Germline lookup yields CDR1 MNHNS and CDR2 SASEGT. The CDR3 has 13 residues. As DNA, the CDR3 is TGTGCCAGCAGTGATACCAGGGATCAGCCCCAGCATTTT. Translating it yields CASSDTRDQPQHF.

The chain has TRBV19 and TRBJ1-5; a possible D gene is TRBD1 (5 bases). Germline loops: CDR1 LNHDA, CDR2 SQIVND (reference sequence). V was clipped by 3 bases and J by 5 bases, with 11 bases between them. CDR3 size: 14 residues. This chain's CDR3 is CASSMGQTYQPQHF. The CDR3 DNA sequence: TGTGCCAGTAGTATGGGGCAGACCTATCAGCCCCAGCATTTT.

V gene TRBV4-2 combines with J gene TRBJ2-6; D possibly corresponds to TRBD2 (6 bases). The ends were cut back, 4 bases at V and 0 bases at J, with 13 bases in the middle. This CDR3 contains 17 residues. Germline lookup yields CDR1 LGHNA and CDR2 YNFKEQ. The DNA of the CDR3 is TGTGCCAGCAGCCTCACTAGCTCCCCCTCTGGGGCCAACGTCCTGACTTTC. The encoded protein is CASSLTSSPSGANVLTF.